This T cell receptor (beta chain) was sequenced during a study of blood T cell repertoires in COVID-19. Study-level information: From T cells, B-cell-depleted T cells, or PBMCs came the material, which was cDNA or gDNA.

Sequencing used immunoSEQ multiplex PCR; TCRdb keeps in-frame clones, though not all of them. Of over 250,000 clones listed, roughly 80% are singletons. The CDR3 sequence is 13 residues long. Trimming took 6 bases from V and 3 from J, leaving 11 bases between them. Germline CDR1 and CDR2: MNHEY and SMNVEV (reference sequence). This receptor was identified in a human donor with COVID-19, enrolled during active disease. The donor label of this sample is uncertain. This chain joins TRBV27 and TRBJ1-1; the D is unclear. The sequenced material came from peripheral blood. The DNA of the CDR3 is TGTGCCAGCAGACGACTGAAGGACACTGAAGCTTTCTTT. Protein sequence: CASRRLKDTEAFF.